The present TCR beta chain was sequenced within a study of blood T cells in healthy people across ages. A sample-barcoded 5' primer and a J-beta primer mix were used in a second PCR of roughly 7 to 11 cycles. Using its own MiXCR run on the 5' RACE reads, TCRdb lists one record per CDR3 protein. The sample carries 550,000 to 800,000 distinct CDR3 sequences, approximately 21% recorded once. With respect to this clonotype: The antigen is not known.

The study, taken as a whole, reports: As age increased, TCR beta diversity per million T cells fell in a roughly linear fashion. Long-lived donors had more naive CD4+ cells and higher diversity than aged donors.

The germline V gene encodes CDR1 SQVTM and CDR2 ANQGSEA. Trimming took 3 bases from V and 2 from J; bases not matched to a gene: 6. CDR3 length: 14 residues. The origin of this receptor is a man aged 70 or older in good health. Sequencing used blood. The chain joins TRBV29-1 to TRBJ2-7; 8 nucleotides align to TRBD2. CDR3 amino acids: CSVDGGERTYEQYF. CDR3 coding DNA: TGCAGCGTTGACGGGGGGGAGAGAACCTACGAGCAGTACTTC.